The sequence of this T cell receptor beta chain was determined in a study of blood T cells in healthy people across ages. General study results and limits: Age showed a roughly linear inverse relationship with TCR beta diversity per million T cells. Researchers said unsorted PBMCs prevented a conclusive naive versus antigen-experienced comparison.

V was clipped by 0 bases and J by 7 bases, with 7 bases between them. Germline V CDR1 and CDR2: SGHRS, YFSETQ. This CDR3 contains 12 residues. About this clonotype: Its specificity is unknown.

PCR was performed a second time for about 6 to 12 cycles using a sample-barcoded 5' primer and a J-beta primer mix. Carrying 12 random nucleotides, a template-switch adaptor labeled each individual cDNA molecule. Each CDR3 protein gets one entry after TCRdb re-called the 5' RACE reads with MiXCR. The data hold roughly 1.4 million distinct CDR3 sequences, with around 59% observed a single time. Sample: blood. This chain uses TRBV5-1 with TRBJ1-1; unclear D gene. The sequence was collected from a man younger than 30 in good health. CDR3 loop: CASSLVDGEAFF. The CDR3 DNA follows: TGCGCCAGCAGCTTGGTGGACGGTGAAGCTTTCTTT.